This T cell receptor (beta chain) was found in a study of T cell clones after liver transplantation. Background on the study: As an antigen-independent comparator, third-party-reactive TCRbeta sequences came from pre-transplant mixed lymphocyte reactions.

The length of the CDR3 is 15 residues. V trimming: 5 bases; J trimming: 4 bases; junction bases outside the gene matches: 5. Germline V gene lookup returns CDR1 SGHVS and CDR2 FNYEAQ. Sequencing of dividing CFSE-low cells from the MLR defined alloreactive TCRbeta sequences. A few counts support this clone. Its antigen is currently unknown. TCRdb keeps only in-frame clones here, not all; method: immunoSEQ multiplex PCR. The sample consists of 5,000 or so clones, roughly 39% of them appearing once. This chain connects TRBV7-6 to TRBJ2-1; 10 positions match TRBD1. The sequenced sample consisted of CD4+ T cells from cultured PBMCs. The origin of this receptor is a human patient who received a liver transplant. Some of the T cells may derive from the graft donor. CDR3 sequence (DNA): TGTGCCAGCAGCACTTGGACAGGGGGATACAATGAGCAGTTCTTC. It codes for CASSTWTGGYNEQFF.